The T cell receptor (beta chain) described here comes from a study of blood T cell repertoires in COVID-19. The CDR3 extends over 13 amino acids. The V gene's germline CDR1 is MNHNY and CDR2 SVGAGI (reference sequence). V dropped 6 bases and J dropped 9 bases, with 18 bases sitting between them. The Seattle patients, enrolled during active infection, were followed longitudinally. TCRdb keeps only in-frame clones here, not all; method: immunoSEQ multiplex PCR. The repertoire includes about 92,000 clones, around 88% of them detected once, and about 16% sits in the top ten. The sequencing input was peripheral blood. The receptor was isolated from a woman aged 60-70 years with COVID-19, enrolled during active disease. This rearrangement joins TRBV6-6 to TRBJ2-7, with D tentatively TRBD1 (5 bases). CDR3 sequence reads: CASRWGPPSGQYF. CDR3 sequence (DNA): TGTGCCAGCAGGTGGGGCCCCCCCTCGGGGCAGTACTTC.